One and the same sample provided the 13 T cell receptor beta chains below, sequenced in a study of blood T cell repertoires in COVID-19. Generated by immunoSEQ multiplex PCR, the TCRdb table keeps only in-frame clones and is missing some. The table lists 80,000 to 100,000 clones, approximately 80% of them singletons. The sequenced material came from peripheral blood. The receptors here all came from a human donor in a cohort sampled during active COVID-19.

The V gene is TRBV27, the J gene TRBJ1-1; 7 bases line up with TRBD1. The CDR3 is 14 residues long. Germline V gene data show CDR1 as MNHEY and CDR2 as SMNVEV (reference sequence). J lost 3 bases, V lost 4 bases, and 5 bases had no gene match. CDR3: CASSSTGSYTEAFF. The CDR3 DNA reads as TGTGCCAGCAGTTCGACAGGGTCGTACACTGAAGCTTTCTTT.

The rearrangement links TRBV28 to TRBJ2-7, with D possibly matching TRBD2 (7 bases). The length of the CDR3 is 14 residues. The germline V gene encodes CDR1 MDHEN and CDR2 SYDVKM. Trimming shortened V by 2 bases and J by 5 bases, and 13 bases separated the two germline ends. The CDR3 DNA sequence: TGTGCCAGCAGTTTAGCGGGGGCGCGCGACGAGCAGTACTTC. Amino acid sequence: CASSLAGARDEQYF.

The chain has TRBV7-2 and TRBJ2-1; 7 bases fit TRBD2. This CDR3 has 15 amino acids. The V and J ends lost 7 bases and 6 bases, in that order; junction bases with no gene match: 12. The germline V gene encodes CDR1 SGHTA and CDR2 FQGNSA. The CDR3 spells CASNHNWGGGNEQFF. In DNA, the CDR3 is TGTGCCAGCAACCATAATTGGGGGGGAGGCAATGAGCAGTTCTTC.

This chain joins TRBV2 and TRBJ1-2; 9 bases are shared with TRBD1. Germline CDR1 is SNHLY and CDR2 is FYNNEI. CDR3 length: 13 residues. V gave up 9 bases and J gave up 5 bases; unmatched junction bases: 7. The CDR3 nucleotides are TGTGCCAGACGACCAGGGACAGGGTATGGCTACACCTTC. This sequence encodes CARRPGTGYGYTF.

The V and J genes are TRBV7-9 and TRBJ1-2, with a weak D call TRBD1 (5 bases). The CDR3 sequence is 13 residues long. Trimming removed 5 bases at V and 8 bases at J, with 15 bases between. Germline values: CDR1 SEHNR, CDR2 FQNEAQ (reference sequence). CDR3: CASSDRGGDGYTF. Here the CDR3 DNA reads TGTGCCAGCAGCGACCGTGGGGGGGACGGCTACACCTTC.

The chain links TRBV29-1 to TRBJ1-4, with D uncertain. The CDR3 runs 14 residues. In germline, CDR1 is SQVTM, CDR2 ANQGSEA. The V and J ends lost 0 bases and 8 bases respectively, with 13 bases between them. This CDR3 reads CSVEDALGGEKLFF. The CDR3 DNA reads as TGCAGCGTTGAAGATGCCCTAGGCGGGGAAAAACTGTTTTTT.

This chain links TRBV6-5 with TRBJ2-7; possible D gene TRBD1, 6 bases. The CDR3 is 12 residues long. V was shortened by 6 bases and J by 3 bases, with 9 bases between the two germline ends. Germline loops: CDR1 MNHEY, CDR2 SVGAGI. This CDR3 is CASSRTVYEQYF. The DNA for the CDR3 is TGTGCCAGCAGCCGGACAGTCTACGAGCAGTACTTC.

V usage is TRBV30 and J usage is TRBJ1-5; the match to TRBD1 covers 10 bases. The germline V gene has CDR1 GTSNPN and CDR2 SVGIG (reference sequence). The J segment lost 7 bases and the V segment lost 5 bases, leaving 8 bases of the junction unmatched. The CDR3 length is 14 residues. The CDR3 reads CAWGDRGRGQPQHF. The CDR3 DNA is TGTGCCTGGGGTGACAGGGGGCGCGGACAGCCCCAGCATTTT.

J is TRBJ2-7 and V is TRBV2; TRBD1 is a possible D gene (7 bases). Germline CDR1 reads SNHLY; CDR2 reads FYNNEI. With 4 bases removed from V and 3 bases from J, the gap between germline ends came to 16 bases. The CDR3 length is 15 residues. The CDR3 here is CASSARDSTNYEQYF. The DNA of the CDR3 is TGTGCCAGCAGTGCGCGGGACAGCACAAACTACGAGCAGTACTTC. The whole variable domain, remainder taken from reference TRBV2 and TRBJ2-7, is EPEVTQTPSHQVTQMGQEVILRCVPISNHLYFYWYRQILGQKVEFLVSFYNNEISEKSEIFDDQFSVERPDGSNFTLKIRSTKLEDSAMYFCASSARDSTNYEQYFGPGTRLTVT.

The rearrangement joins TRBV7-8 to TRBJ1-2; 8 nucleotides match TRBD1. After removal of 5 bases from V and 4 bases from J, the junction contained 9 bases not matched to a gene. CDR1 is SGHVS, CDR2 FQNEAQ, per germline. There are 15 residues in the CDR3. The CDR3 here is CASSLRDRGSYGYTF. The CDR3 bases are TGTGCCAGCAGCCTCCGAGACAGGGGATCCTATGGCTACACCTTC.

V and J are TRBV5-1 and TRBJ2-5, with 8 bases fitting TRBD2. V lost 0 bases to trimming and J lost 3 bases; unmatched junction nucleotides: 4. The germline V gene encodes CDR1 SGHRS and CDR2 YFSETQ. This CDR3 spans 15 amino acids. The chain's CDR3 is CASSLVDSGEETQYF. DNA of the CDR3: TGCGCCAGCAGCTTGGTTGATAGCGGGGAAGAGACCCAGTACTTC. The entire variable domain, with the rest obtained from reference TRBV5-1 and TRBJ2-5, is as follows: KAGVTQTPRYLIKTRGQQVTLSCSPISGHRSVSWYQQTPGQGLQFLFEYFSETQRNKGNFPGRFSGRQFSNSRSEMNVSTLELGDSALYLCASSLVDSGEETQYFGPGTRLLVL.

The genes are TRBV5-6 and TRBJ2-7; D remains ambiguous. This CDR3 has 11 residues. V was shortened by 3 bases and J by 3 bases, with 4 bases between the two germline ends. Looked up from germline, CDR1 is SGHDT and CDR2 is YYEEEE. In nucleotides, the CDR3 is TGTGCCAGCAGCTCCGGCTACGAGCAGTACTTC. Amino acid sequence: CASSSGYEQYF.

V gene TRBV28 combines with J gene TRBJ2-7; 13 bases line up with TRBD2. The CDR3 length is 14 residues. J was trimmed by 3 bases and V by 10 bases; bases with no gene match: 6. Looked up from germline, CDR1 is MDHEN and CDR2 is SYDVKM. The CDR3 nucleotides are TGTGCCACCATGAGGACTAGCGGGAGCTACGAGCAGTACTTC. This gives the protein CATMRTSGSYEQYF. Using reference TRBV28 and TRBJ2-7 for the parts outside the CDR3, the full variable domain is DVKVTQSSRYLVKRTGEKVFLECVQDMDHENMFWYRQDPGLGLRLIYFSYDVKMKEKGDIPEGYSVSREKKERFSLILESASTNQTSMYLCATMRTSGSYEQYFGPGTRLTVT.